The 13 T cell receptor beta chains below were found in one sample sequenced in a study of blood T cell repertoires in COVID-19. Sequencing used immunoSEQ multiplex PCR; TCRdb keeps in-frame clones, though not all of them. The table shows about 380,000 clones, with around 85% occurring only once. The sequencing sample was made of peripheral blood. All receptors derive from a woman aged 18-29 years with acute or convalescent COVID-19.

The V call is TRBV5-4, the J call TRBJ1-4; TRBD1 aligns across 9 bases. This CDR3 has 15 amino acids. The V and J ends lost 3 bases and 5 bases, in that order; junction bases with no gene match: 5. Germline CDR1 and CDR2: SGHNT and YYREEE (reference sequence). CDR3 DNA sequence: TGTGCCAGCAGCTACACAGGGGGCTCGAATGAAAAACTGTTTTTT. Protein product: CASSYTGGSNEKLFF.

This clone was counted between two and nine times. J is TRBJ2-7 and V is TRBV20-1; D possibly corresponds to TRBD2 (5 bases). Germline CDR1 is DFQATT and CDR2 is SNEGSKA (reference sequence). V lost 3 bases and J lost 6, with 12 bases in between. The length of the CDR3 is 12 residues. For the CDR3, the DNA is TGCAGTGCTAGTGAGAGGGCGGGCGAGCAGTACTTC. As protein: CSASERAGEQYF.

The chain recombines TRBV7-9 with TRBJ2-7; 7 bases are a match to TRBD2. Trimming took 5 bases from V and 3 from J; bases not matched to a gene: 10. The CDR3 covers 15 residues. Germline V lookup: CDR1 SEHNR, CDR2 FQNEAQ (reference sequence). The CDR3 coding sequence is TGTGCCAGCAGCCCGGCTGGGGCGGGAGTCTACGAGCAGTACTTC. It codes for CASSPAGAGVYEQYF.

This chain joins TRBV9 and TRBJ2-5, with 10 bases aligning to TRBD1. Germline trimming cut 4 bases from V and 5 bases from J; bases unmatched to any gene: 8. This CDR3 has 15 amino acids. The germline V gene has CDR1 SGDLS and CDR2 YYNGEE. In DNA form, the CDR3 reads TGTGCCAGCAGCCCCTATGGGGGACAGGGGGAGACCCAGTACTTC. Residues: CASSPYGGQGETQYF.

The rearrangement links TRBV19 to TRBJ2-3; 7 bases map to TRBD1. V lost 4 bases and J lost 1; bases outside the gene matches: 8. The CDR3 length is 16 residues. From germline, CDR1 is LNHDA and CDR2 SQIVND (reference sequence). As DNA, the CDR3 is TGTGCCAGTAGTACCGGCAGGGGGATACGCACAGATACGCAGTATTTT. Translation: CASSTGRGIRTDTQYF. Variable domain in full (rest from reference TRBV19 and TRBJ2-3): DGGITQSPKYLFRKEGQNVTLSCEQNLNHDAMYWYRQDPGQGLRLIYYSQIVNDFQKGDIAEGYSVSREKKESFPLTVTSAQKNPTAFYLCASSTGRGIRTDTQYFGPGTRLTVL.

Here the CDR3 DNA reads TGTGCCAGCAGTAACCGGGCCAGGGGCGAGCAGTACTTC. Its translation is CASSNRARGEQYF. The rearrangement links TRBV12-3 or TRBV12-4 to TRBJ2-7; tentatively, D is TRBD1 (6 bases). Trimming pared 5 bases from V and 6 bases from J, leaving 14 bases between. The CDR3 spans 13 residues.

V is TRBV6-5 and J is TRBJ2-2, with a possible D match to TRBD1 (5 bases). From germline, CDR1 is MNHEY and CDR2 SVGAGI. This CDR3 has 12 amino acids. The V and J ends lost 4 bases and 6 bases respectively, with 6 bases between them. The CDR3 sequence is CASSFRAGELFF. DNA of the CDR3: TGTGCCAGCAGTTTCAGGGCCGGGGAGCTGTTTTTT.

This sequence joins TRBV10-3 and TRBJ2-7, with TRBD2 identical over 12 bases. The V gene end was trimmed by 8 bases and the J gene end by 7 bases; junction bases not matched to a gene: 6. Germline assignment: CDR1 ENHRY and CDR2 SYGVKD. This CDR3 spans 13 amino acids. The chain's CDR3 is CAIETSGGREQYF. The CDR3 region has the DNA TGTGCCATCGAAACTAGCGGGGGGAGGGAGCAGTACTTC.

The chain carries TRBV12-3 or TRBV12-4 and TRBJ2-5; unclear D gene. The CDR3 contains 13 residues. V dropped 1 base and J dropped 3 bases, with 6 bases sitting between them. Here the CDR3 reads CASSLVAEETQYF. The CDR3 DNA reads as TGTGCCAGCAGTTTAGTGGCAGAAGAGACCCAGTACTTC.

This clone was seen just once. This chain joins TRBV5-6 and TRBJ1-1; 7 nucleotides agree with TRBD1. Germline assignment: CDR1 SGHDT and CDR2 YYEEEE. V gave up 7 bases and J gave up 1 base; unmatched junction bases: 7. The CDR3 length is 14 residues. CDR3 DNA sequence: TGTGCCAGCGCAAGACAGGGAGCGAACACTGAAGCTTTCTTT. It specifies CASARQGANTEAFF.

The chain carries TRBV28 and TRBJ1-6; no firm D call. Germline V gene sequence: CDR1 MDHEN, CDR2 SYDVKM. The CDR3 is 14 residues long. V lost 1 base and J lost 6, with 7 bases in between. CDR3 loop: CASSLSPSNSPLHF. CDR3 sequence (DNA): TGTGCCAGCAGTTTATCTCCCAGTAATTCACCCCTCCACTTT. Filled out from reference TRBV28 and TRBJ1-6, the complete variable domain reads DVKVTQSSRYLVKRTGEKVFLECVQDMDHENMFWYRQDPGLGLRLIYFSYDVKMKEKGDIPEGYSVSREKKERFSLILESASTNQTSMYLCASSLSPSNSPLHFGNGTRLTVT.

This clone came up once. V is TRBV7-9 and J is TRBJ2-7; 10 positions agree with TRBD2. The CDR3 sequence is 15 residues long. Losses at the gene ends were 3 bases for V and 4 bases for J; bases not matched to a gene: 6. Germline lookup yields CDR1 SEHNR and CDR2 FQNEAQ (reference sequence). CDR3 sequence: CASSFLAGVRYEQYF. The CDR3 DNA reads as TGTGCCAGCAGCTTCCTAGCGGGAGTTAGGTACGAGCAGTACTTC.

The chain employs TRBV12-5 and TRBJ1-1; D might be TRBD1 (5 bases). The CDR3 sequence is 16 residues long. Germline V lookup: CDR1 LGHNT, CDR2 FRNRAP. With 0 bases removed from V and 9 bases from J, the gap between germline ends came to 20 bases. CDR3 residues: CASGLVDIGPRAQAFF. Here the CDR3 DNA reads TGTGCTAGTGGTTTGGTAGATATCGGACCCAGGGCCCAAGCTTTCTTT.